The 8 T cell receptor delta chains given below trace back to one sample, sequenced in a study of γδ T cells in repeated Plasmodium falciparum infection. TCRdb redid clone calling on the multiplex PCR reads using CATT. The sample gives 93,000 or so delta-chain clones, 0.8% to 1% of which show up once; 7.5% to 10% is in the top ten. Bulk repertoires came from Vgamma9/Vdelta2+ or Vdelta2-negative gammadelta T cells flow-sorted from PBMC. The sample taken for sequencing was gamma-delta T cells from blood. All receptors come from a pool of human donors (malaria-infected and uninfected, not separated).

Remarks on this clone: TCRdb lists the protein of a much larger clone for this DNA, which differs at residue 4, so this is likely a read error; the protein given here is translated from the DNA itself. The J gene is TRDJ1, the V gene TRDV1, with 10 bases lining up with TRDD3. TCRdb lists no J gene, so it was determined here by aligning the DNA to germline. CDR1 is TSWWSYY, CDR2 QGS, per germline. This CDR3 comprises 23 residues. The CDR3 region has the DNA TGTGCTCTTGAGGAAGGTTCTTTCCCTTCGTTCGTACTGGGGGATGGATACACCGATAAACTCATCTTT. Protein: CALEEGSFPSFVLGDGYTDKLIF.

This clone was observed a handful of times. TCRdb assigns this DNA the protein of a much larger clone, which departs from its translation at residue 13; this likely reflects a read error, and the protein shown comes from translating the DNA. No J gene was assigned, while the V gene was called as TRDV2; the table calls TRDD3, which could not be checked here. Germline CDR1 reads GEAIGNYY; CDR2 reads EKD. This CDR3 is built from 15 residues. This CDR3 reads CACRTGGYHTDKPIF. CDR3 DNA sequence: TGTGCCTGTCGTACTGGGGGATACCACACCGATAAACCCATCTTT.

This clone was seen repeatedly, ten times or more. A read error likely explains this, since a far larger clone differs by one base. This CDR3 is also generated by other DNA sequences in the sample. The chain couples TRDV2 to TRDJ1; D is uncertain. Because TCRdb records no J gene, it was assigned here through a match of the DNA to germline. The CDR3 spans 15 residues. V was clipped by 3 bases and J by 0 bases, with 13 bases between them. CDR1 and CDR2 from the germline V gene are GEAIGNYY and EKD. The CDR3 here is CACDVLGVYTDKLIF. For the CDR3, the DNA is TGTGCCTGTGACGTACTAGGGGTTTACACCGATAAACTCATCTTT.

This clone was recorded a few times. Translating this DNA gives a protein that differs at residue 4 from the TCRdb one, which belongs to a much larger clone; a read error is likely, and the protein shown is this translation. The CDR3 loop reads CALTGPGGNFPHKLIF. The CDR3 DNA reads as TGTGCTCTTACGGGACCGGGCGGGAACTTCCCCCATAAACTCATCTTT. V and J are TRDV1 and TRDJ1, with D possibly being TRDD2 (5 bases). V dropped 8 bases and J dropped 6 bases, with 25 bases sitting between them. CDR3 length equals 16 residues. Looked up from germline, CDR1 is TSWWSYY and CDR2 is QGS.

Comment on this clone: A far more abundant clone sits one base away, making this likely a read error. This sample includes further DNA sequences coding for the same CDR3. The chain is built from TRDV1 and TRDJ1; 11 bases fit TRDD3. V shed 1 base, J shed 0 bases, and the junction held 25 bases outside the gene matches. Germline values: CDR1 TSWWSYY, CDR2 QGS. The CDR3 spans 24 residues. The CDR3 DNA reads TGTGCTCTTGGGGAACGGGCGGTAAGGAACCTAGGCCTGCTGGGGGATACTTACACCGATAAACTCATCTTT. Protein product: CALGERAVRNLGLLGDTYTDKLIF.

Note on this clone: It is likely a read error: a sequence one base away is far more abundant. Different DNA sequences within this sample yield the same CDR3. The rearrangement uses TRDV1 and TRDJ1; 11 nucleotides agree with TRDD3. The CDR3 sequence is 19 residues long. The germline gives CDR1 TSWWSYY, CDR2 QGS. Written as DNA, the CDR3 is TGTGCTCTTGGGGAACGCCCCCTGGGGGATACTGTATACACCGATAAACTTATCTTT. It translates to CALGERPLGDTVYTDKLIF.

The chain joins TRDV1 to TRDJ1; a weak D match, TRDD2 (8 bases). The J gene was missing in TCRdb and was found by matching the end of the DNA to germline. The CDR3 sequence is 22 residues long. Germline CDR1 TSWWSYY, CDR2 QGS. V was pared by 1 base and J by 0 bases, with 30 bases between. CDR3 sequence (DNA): TGTGCTCTTGGGGAACCAATCTTCCTACGGCTGGGGGCCGAGAAGTACACCGATAAACTCATCTTT. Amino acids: CALGEPIFLRLGAEKYTDKLIF.

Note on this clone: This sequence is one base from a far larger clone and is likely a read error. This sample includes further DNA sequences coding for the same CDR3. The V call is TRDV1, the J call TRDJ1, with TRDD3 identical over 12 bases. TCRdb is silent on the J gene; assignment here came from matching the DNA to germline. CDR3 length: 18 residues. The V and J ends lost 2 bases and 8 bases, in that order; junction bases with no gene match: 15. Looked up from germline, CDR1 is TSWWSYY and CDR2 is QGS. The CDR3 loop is CALGEGVPLGDTTRKLIF. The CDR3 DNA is TGTGCTCTTGGGGAAGGGGTCCCACTGGGGGATACAACGAGAAAACTCATCTTT.